Each of the 21 T cell receptor beta chains below was sequenced from the same sample in a study of T cell clonality in common variable immunodeficiency. TCRdb's copy holds only in-frame clones and misses some; the assay was immunoSEQ multiplex PCR. This sample comprises approximately 51,000 clones, none seen once only. The sample was peripheral blood mononuclear cells. The receptors come from a person aged 18 to 75 in good health.

This clone has a handful of counts. The CDR3 is cut off 3 residues early in the read; its end comes from the germline J gene. The chain links TRBV2 to TRBJ2-7; D possibly uses TRBD1 or TRBD2 (5 bases each). Trimming took off 6 bases at V and 0 bases at J, with 18 bases between the two ends. Germline V gene sequence: CDR1 SNHLY, CDR2 FYNNEI. This CDR3 has 16 amino acids. CDR3 sequence: CASSVGPEDNSYEQYF. The CDR3 bases that were read are TGTGCCAGCAGCGTTGGCCCGGAGGACAACTCCTACGAG.

The table lists this clone with many counts. The CDR3 extends 3 residues past the end of the read, so its final part is completed from the germline J gene. The J gene is TRBJ2-7, the V gene TRBV7-6, with D perhaps TRBD1 (8 bases). In germline, CDR1 is SGHVS, CDR2 FNYEAQ. The ends were cut back, 1 base at V and 4 bases at J, with 17 bases in the middle. There are 16 residues in the CDR3. The CDR3 loop reads CASSLDPGQGGYEQYF. The CDR3 DNA, read in part, is TGTGCCAGCAGCTTAGACCCCGGACAGGGAGGGTACGAG. Supplemented by reference TRBV7-6 and TRBJ2-7, the full variable domain reads GAGVSQSPRYKVTKRGQDVALRCDPISGHVSLYWYRQALGQGPEFLTYFNYEAQQDKSGLPNDRFSAERPEGSISTLTIQRTEQRDSAMYRCASSLDPGQGGYEQYFGPGTRLTVT.

This clone was seen repeatedly, ten times or more. The read ends 3 residues early relative to the CDR3; the germline J gene fills the gap. The rearrangement uses TRBV20-1 and TRBJ2-7, with 8 positions matching TRBD1. The CDR3 sequence is 15 residues long. Trimming took 0 bases from V and 4 from J; bases not matched to a gene: 8. Germline lookup yields CDR1 DFQATT and CDR2 SNEGSKA (reference sequence). CDR3 loop: CSARDGDRGWYEQYF. CDR3 bases read: TGCAGTGCTAGAGATGGAGACAGGGGTTGGTACGAG.

At least ten counts were recorded for this clone. The CDR3 end is not reached by the read, which stops 3 residues before it; the germline J gene fills it in. The chain links TRBV10-1 to TRBJ2-1, with D perhaps matching TRBD1 (6 bases). CDR3 length: 16 amino acids. The germline gives CDR1 WNHNN, CDR2 SYGVQD (reference sequence). V was trimmed by 4 bases and J by 5 bases, leaving 18 bases between them. The covered CDR3 bases are TGCGCCAGCAGTGGGACGAGGGGGATTGTCAACAATGAG. Its protein is CASSGTRGIVNNE. The entire CDR3 is CASSGTRGIVNNEQFF.

This clone was counted ten times or more. The CDR3 end falls 3 residues outside the read, so it is completed with the germline J gene. J is TRBJ1-4 and V is TRBV10-3, with 7 bases fitting TRBD1. Trimming cost V 4 bases and J 0 bases; bases outside gene matches: 11. This CDR3 region has 18 residues. Per the germline V gene, CDR1 is ENHRY and CDR2 is SYGVKD. CDR3 sequence: CAISVDRVQSTTNEKLFF. Incomplete CDR3 DNA: TGTGCCATCAGTGTAGACAGGGTTCAGAGTACAACTAATGAAAAA.

The table lists this clone with a few counts. Sequencing ends 3 residues short of the CDR3 end; the germline J gene provides the rest. The genes are TRBV5-1 and TRBJ2-3; D is possibly TRBD1 (6 bases). Germline values: CDR1 SGHRS, CDR2 YFSETQ. The CDR3 has 13 amino acids. Deletions cut 4 bases from V and 8 bases from J, with 14 bases between. The CDR3 is CASSNRVIGTQYF. CDR3 DNA, as far as it was read: TGCGCCAGCAGCAACAGGGTTATAGGTACG.

This clone came up many times. The CDR3 is cut off 3 residues early in the read; its end comes from the germline J gene. The gene calls are TRBV20-1 and TRBJ2-3, with D possibly being TRBD2 (5 bases). The V and J ends lost 0 bases and 6 bases respectively, with 13 bases between them. This CDR3 spans 14 amino acids. Germline V lookup: CDR1 DFQATT, CDR2 SNEGSKA (reference sequence). This chain's CDR3 is CSARDLLGSDTQYF. CDR3 DNA (partial): TGCAGTGCTAGAGACCTACTAGGTTCTGATACG.

This clone was observed many times. The read halts 3 residues ahead of the CDR3 end, with the missing end drawn from the germline J gene. The genes are TRBV4-2 and TRBJ2-1; TRBD2 aligns across 11 bases. Per germline, CDR1 LGHNA and CDR2 YNFKEQ. The J segment lost 7 bases and the V segment lost 1 base, leaving 12 bases of the junction unmatched. The CDR3 has 18 residues. Here the CDR3 reads CASSQGIGTSGGNNEQFF. Incomplete CDR3 DNA: TGTGCCAGCAGCCAAGGGATCGGAACTAGCGGGGGTAATAATGAG.

At least ten counts were recorded for this clone. The read finishes 3 residues shy of the CDR3 end, and the germline J gene is used to complete it. The chain recombines TRBV19 with TRBJ1-1; 7 bases line up with TRBD1. The CDR3 contains 15 residues. Germline assignment: CDR1 LNHDA and CDR2 SQIVND (reference sequence). Trimming at V came to 7 bases and at J to 1 base, leaving 9 bases not matched to a gene. The CDR3 loop is CASIAGGHKNTEAFF. Partial CDR3 DNA: TGTGCCAGTATTGCAGGGGGGCACAAGAACACTGAA.

About this clone itself: This clone may be a read error of a much larger clone one base away. CDR3 protein: CASSLDGGTNSLLFF. The sequenced part of the CDR3 DNA is TGTGCCAGCAGCTTAGATGGGGGGACTAATTCACTG. V and J are TRBV7-8 and TRBJ2-2; 7 bases fit TRBD2. Read coverage stops 3 residues before the CDR3 terminus; the germline J gene supplies the remainder. Germline lookup yields CDR1 SGHVS and CDR2 FQNEAQ. The CDR3 has 15 residues.

Ten or more counts support this clone. The read terminates 3 residues ahead of where the CDR3 ends, so the germline J gene completes it. The gene calls are TRBV6-2 or TRBV6-3 and TRBJ2-3; 7 bases match TRBD2. Germline CDR1 and CDR2: MNHEY and SVGEGT. This CDR3 spans 13 amino acids. The part of the CDR3 DNA that was read is TGTGCCAGCTATGGGGGGGTGCAAGAGACG. Translated, it gives CASYGGVQET. The complete CDR3 protein is CASYGGVQETQYF.

This clone was seen repeatedly, ten times or more. The missing CDR3 end, 3 residues past where the read stops, is filled in from the germline J gene. V usage is TRBV12-3 or TRBV12-4 and J usage is TRBJ2-3; D remains unclear. This CDR3 is built from 11 residues. The V and J ends lost 6 bases and 2 bases respectively, with 3 bases between them. CDR3 region: CASRYTDTQYF. The covered CDR3 bases are TGTGCCAGCAGGTACACAGATACG.

This clone showed up many times. A much larger clone lies one base from this, so it may be a read error. The DNA ends 3 residues before the CDR3 does, and the rest of the CDR3 is filled in from the germline J gene. The chain has TRBV30 and TRBJ2-3; a possible D gene is TRBD1 (5 bases). This CDR3 has 14 amino acids. Germline lookup yields CDR1 GTSNPN and CDR2 SVGIG (reference sequence). Here the CDR3 reads CAWSQNRRNQPQYF. Partial CDR3 DNA: TGTGCCTGGAGTCAAAACAGGCGCAATCAGCCG.

Ten or more counts support this clone. The sequence runs out 3 residues before the end of the CDR3; the remainder is reconstructed from the germline J gene. The chain links TRBV20-1 to TRBJ2-1; 9 nucleotides line up with TRBD1. The CDR3 loop spans 11 amino acids. In germline, CDR1 is DFQATT, CDR2 SNEGSKA (reference sequence). V was pared by 7 bases and J by 9 bases, with 4 bases of the junction left unmatched. The CDR3 DNA, read in part, is TGCAGTGTACAGGGGGCGAGTGAG. Protein sequence: CSVQGASE. The entire CDR3 reads CSVQGASEQFF.

There are a few counts of this clone. The read comes to an end 3 residues before the CDR3 does, leaving the germline J gene to fill in the end. This rearrangement joins TRBV30 to TRBJ2-3, with D unclear. This CDR3 has 14 residues. Germline V gene sequence: CDR1 GTSNPN, CDR2 SVGIG (reference sequence). The part of the CDR3 DNA that was read is TGTGCCTGGAGTACGATAGCTGGTAAAGAGACG. Translating it yields CAWSTIAGKET. The entire CDR3 sequence reads CAWSTIAGKETQYF.

This clone was recorded at least ten times. The read falls 3 residues short of the CDR3 end, and the missing part is taken from the germline J gene. This chain joins TRBV14 and TRBJ1-3; 7 bases fit TRBD1. V shed 5 bases and J 0 bases; nucleotides not matched to a gene: 7. This CDR3 is 16 amino acids long. Looked up from germline, CDR1 is SGHDN and CDR2 is FVKESK. The DNA read from the CDR3 is TGTGCCAGCAGCTACTCGGGACAGTTCTCTGGAAACACC. It codes for CASSYSGQFSGNT. From start to end, the CDR3 is CASSYSGQFSGNTIYF. Full variable domain (outside the CDR3, taken from reference TRBV14 and TRBJ1-3): EAGVTQFPSHSVIEKGQTVTLRCDPISGHDNLYWYRRVMGKEIKFLLHFVKESKQDESGMPNNRFLAERTGGTYSTLKVQPAELEDSGVYFCASSYSGQFSGNTIYFGEGSWLTVV.

In its sample, this clone was seen many times. The CDR3 end lies 3 residues beyond the end of the read and is filled in from the germline J gene. The chain couples TRBV30 to TRBJ2-4; 13 nucleotides match TRBD2. Looked up from germline, CDR1 is GTSNPN and CDR2 is SVGIG (reference sequence). The CDR3 length is 13 residues. The DNA read from the CDR3 is TGTGCCTGGAATCGACTAGCGGGGGGCCGT. Its protein is CAWNRLAGGR. The entire CDR3 sequence reads CAWNRLAGGRQYF.

At least ten counts were recorded for this clone. The read gets to within 3 residues of the CDR3 end, and the germline J gene fills in the rest. This chain joins TRBV5-5 and TRBJ1-5; unclear D gene. The germline V gene has CDR1 SGHKS and CDR2 YYEKEE (reference sequence). Deletions cut 0 bases from V and 7 bases from J, with 11 bases between. The CDR3 has 14 residues. CDR3 loop: CASSLGAGIQPQHF. CDR3 DNA (partial): TGTGCCAGCAGCTTGGGTGCCGGTATCCAGCCC.

This clone was seen ten or more times. The read ends 3 residues shy of where the CDR3 ends; the end is completed using the germline J gene. This chain joins TRBV30 and TRBJ2-1; D possibly matches TRBD1 or TRBD2 (5 bases each). The ends were cut back, 0 bases at V and 3 bases at J, with 12 bases in the middle. In germline, CDR1 is GTSNPN, CDR2 SVGIG (reference sequence). This CDR3 spans 15 amino acids. The chain's CDR3 is CAWSVVEGLYNEQFF. The covered CDR3 bases are TGTGCCTGGAGTGTAGTCGAGGGGCTCTACAATGAG.

Notes on this clone: The CDR3 end lies 3 residues beyond the end of the read and is filled in from the germline J gene. The chain has TRBV30 and TRBJ2-4; 8 positions match TRBD1. CDR3 length: 18 residues. Per germline, CDR1 GTSNPN and CDR2 SVGIG (reference sequence). The sequenced CDR3 bases are TGTGCCTGGAGTGGCCTTCTAGGTCGGGACAGGCAAGACTATGGT. It translates to CAWSGLLGRDRQDYG. The whole CDR3 is CAWSGLLGRDRQDYGQYF.

This clone was recorded many times. The read terminates 3 residues ahead of where the CDR3 ends, so the germline J gene completes it. The chain recombines TRBV5-4 with TRBJ2-2; the D gene is possibly TRBD2 (5 bases). This CDR3 comprises 13 residues. CDR1 and CDR2 from the germline V gene are SGHNT and YYREEE (reference sequence). Trimming removed 4 bases from V and 6 bases from J, with 10 bases in between. The CDR3: CASSVDWSGELFF. Incomplete CDR3 DNA: TGTGCCAGCAGCGTGGACTGGTCCGGGGAG.